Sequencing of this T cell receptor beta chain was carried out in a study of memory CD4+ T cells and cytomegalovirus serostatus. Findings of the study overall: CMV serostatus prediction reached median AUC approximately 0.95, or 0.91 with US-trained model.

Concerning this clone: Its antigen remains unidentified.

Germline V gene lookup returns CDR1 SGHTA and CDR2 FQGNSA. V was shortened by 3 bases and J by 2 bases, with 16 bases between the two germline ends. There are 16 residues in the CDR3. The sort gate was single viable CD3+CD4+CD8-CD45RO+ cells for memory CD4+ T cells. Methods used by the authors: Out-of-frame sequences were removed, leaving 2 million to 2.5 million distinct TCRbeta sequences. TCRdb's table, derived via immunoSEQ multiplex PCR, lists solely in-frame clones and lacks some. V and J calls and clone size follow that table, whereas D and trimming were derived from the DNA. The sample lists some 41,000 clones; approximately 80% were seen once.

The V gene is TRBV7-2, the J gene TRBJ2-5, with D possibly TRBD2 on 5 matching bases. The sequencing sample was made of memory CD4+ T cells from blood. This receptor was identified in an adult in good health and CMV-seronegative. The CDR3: CASSLSPPPGQETQYF. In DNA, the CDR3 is TGTGCCAGCAGCTTGTCCCCTCCCCCGGGACAAGAGACCCAGTACTTC.